These 25 T cell receptor beta chains were all obtained from the same sample, sequenced in a study of shared clonotypes between healthy human individuals. The table came from immunoSEQ multiplex PCR; TCRdb's copy has only in-frame clones and leaves some out. The data show about 1.5 million clones, around 98% seen once. Sample: naive CD4+ T cells sorted from blood. Subset given: CD45RA+ positively selected. Receptors originate from a man in his thirties or forties in good health.

This chain links TRBV29-1 with TRBJ1-4; 8 bases agree with TRBD1. Germline V gene data show CDR1 as SQVTM and CDR2 as ANQGSEA. V was pared by 6 bases and J by 7 bases, with 10 bases of the junction left unmatched. The length of the CDR3 is 14 residues. The CDR3 loop is CSVLRTGKSEKLFF. The CDR3 DNA reads as TGCAGCGTCCTTCGGACAGGGAAGAGTGAAAAACTGTTTTTT.

On this clone: Other DNA sequences in the sample encode the same CDR3. V gene TRBV28 combines with J gene TRBJ2-3; 11 positions agree with TRBD2. The germline CDR1 and CDR2 sequences are MDHEN and SYDVKM. J gave up 1 base and V 3 bases, and 0 bases lay outside the gene matches. The CDR3 has 15 amino acids. CDR3 nucleotides: TGTGCCAGCAGTTTGGGACTAGCGGGCACAGATACGCAGTATTTT. Protein product: CASSLGLAGTDTQYF.

This rearrangement joins TRBV28 to TRBJ2-2; perhaps TRBD2 as D (6 bases). CDR3 length equals 15 residues. V was shortened by 9 bases and J by 3 bases, with 17 bases between the two germline ends. Germline loops: CDR1 MDHEN, CDR2 SYDVKM. The CDR3 loop reads CASRTRDSYTGELFF. CDR3 bases: TGTGCCAGTCGAACCAGGGACTCCTACACCGGGGAGCTGTTTTTT.

The chain employs TRBV28 and TRBJ1-5; 9 bases are shared with TRBD1. CDR3 length equals 15 residues. Germline V gene data show CDR1 as MDHEN and CDR2 as SYDVKM. After removal of 4 bases from V and 5 bases from J, the junction contained 6 bases not matched to a gene. This CDR3 is CASSSRQGGDQPQHF. The CDR3 coding sequence is TGTGCCAGCAGTTCGAGACAGGGGGGTGATCAGCCCCAGCATTTT.

The V gene is TRBV5-1, the J gene TRBJ2-5; D is possibly TRBD2 (7 bases). The V gene's germline CDR1 is SGHRS and CDR2 YFSETQ. The CDR3 covers 15 residues. The V end was cut by 3 bases, the J end by 5 bases, with 17 bases between. CDR3 DNA: TGCGCCAGCAGCTACGGACGGGGGGCCGGGGAGACCCAGTACTTC. Residues: CASSYGRGAGETQYF.

The chain employs TRBV27 and TRBJ2-1; D remains ambiguous. This CDR3 has 17 amino acids. Germline V gene lookup returns CDR1 MNHEY and CDR2 SMNVEV (reference sequence). The V and J ends lost 4 bases and 2 bases respectively, with 18 bases between them. The DNA of the CDR3 is TGTGCCAGCAGTTCCCTTAAAAATGGGCGACCCTACAATGAGCAGTTCTTC. This sequence encodes CASSSLKNGRPYNEQFF.

The rearrangement joins TRBV29-1 to TRBJ2-3, with 13 bases fitting TRBD2. The CDR3 consists of 19 residues. V lost 4 bases and J lost 0; bases outside the gene matches: 13. CDR1 and CDR2 (germline): SQVTM, ANQGSEA. CDR3 bases: TGCAGCGTTGCTCTAGGGACTAGCGGGATCCTTATTAGCACAGATACGCAGTATTTT. As protein: CSVALGTSGILISTDTQYF.

The CDR3 is CASRNREGTGELFF. For the CDR3, the DNA is TGTGCCAGCAGAAACAGGGAAGGCACCGGGGAGCTGTTTTTT. The chain is built from TRBV5-4 and TRBJ2-2; weak D call: TRBD1 (6 bases). V was trimmed by 5 bases and J by 4 bases, leaving 12 bases between them. The CDR3 extends over 14 amino acids. Germline-derived CDR1 and CDR2 are SGHNT and YYREEE (reference sequence).

Comments on this clone: Additional DNA sequences in this sample encode the identical CDR3. V and J are TRBV15 and TRBJ2-7; D unresolved. Trimming left V 0 bases short and J 1 base short, with 7 bases between. The CDR3 spans 14 residues. Germline V gene data show CDR1 as LNHNV and CDR2 as YYDKDF (reference sequence). CDR3 amino acids: CATSREAGSYEQYF. In DNA, the CDR3 is TGTGCCACCAGCAGAGAGGCAGGATCCTACGAGCAGTACTTC.

J is TRBJ2-2 and V is TRBV12-5; TRBD2 matches at 7 bases. The CDR3 totals 21 residues. Trimming at V came to 0 bases and at J to 2 bases, leaving 18 bases not matched to a gene. Germline CDR1 and CDR2: LGHNT and FRNRAP. CDR3 sequence: CASGLVRASGPMALNTGELFF. The CDR3 DNA reads as TGTGCTAGTGGTTTGGTACGGGCTAGCGGACCTATGGCCCTTAACACCGGGGAGCTGTTTTTT.

The V call is TRBV28, the J call TRBJ2-5; D tentatively fits TRBD1 or TRBD2 (5 bases each). The germline V and J ends were trimmed by 6 bases and 5 bases, with 10 bases remaining between them. The CDR3 loop spans 12 amino acids. Germline CDR1 MDHEN, CDR2 SYDVKM. The CDR3 DNA is TGTGCCAGCAGACCAGGGACGGAGACCCAGTACTTC. It is translated as CASRPGTETQYF.

The rearrangement links TRBV27 to TRBJ2-7; 8 bases are shared with TRBD2. The CDR3 totals 17 residues. V lost 6 bases to trimming and J lost 3 bases; unmatched junction nucleotides: 16. Germline V gene sequence: CDR1 MNHEY, CDR2 SMNVEV (reference sequence). DNA of the CDR3: TGTGCCAGCAGAGGACTAGCCGTAGAGTACGGATACTACGAGCAGTACTTC. Translated, it gives CASRGLAVEYGYYEQYF.

This chain connects TRBV5-1 to TRBJ2-3; D uncertain. There are 17 residues in the CDR3. In germline, CDR1 is SGHRS, CDR2 YFSETQ. Between the trimmed V and J ends, which lost 0 bases and 4 bases, there was a span of 18 bases. In DNA, the CDR3 is TGCGCCAGCAGCTTGGGCAGCCGACTCCCCCCATCAGATACGCAGTATTTT. It yields the protein CASSLGSRLPPSDTQYF.

This chain joins TRBV5-1 and TRBJ2-5; 12 nucleotides match TRBD2. The germline CDR1 and CDR2 sequences are SGHRS and YFSETQ. V shed 0 bases and J 4 bases; nucleotides not matched to a gene: 7. This CDR3 region has 17 residues. The CDR3 protein is CASSLALAGGPGETQYF. In nucleotides, the CDR3 is TGCGCCAGCAGCTTGGCGCTAGCGGGAGGGCCTGGAGAGACCCAGTACTTC.

The V call is TRBV29-1, the J call TRBJ2-7; D unresolved. The CDR3 is 14 residues long. Germline V CDR1 and CDR2: SQVTM, ANQGSEA. Deletions cut 4 bases from V and 3 bases from J, with 16 bases between. The CDR3 DNA is TGCAGCGTTGTAACTGGGTTCAGCGACTACGAGCAGTACTTC. Amino acids: CSVVTGFSDYEQYF.

The V gene is TRBV5-1, the J gene TRBJ2-7, with 8 bases identical to TRBD1. Germline CDR1 is SGHRS and CDR2 is YFSETQ. The CDR3 has 15 amino acids. J was trimmed by 3 bases and V by 0 bases; bases with no gene match: 5. The CDR3 is CASSLGGQELYEQYF. The CDR3, as DNA: TGCGCCAGCAGCTTGGGGGGACAGGAACTCTACGAGCAGTACTTC. Full variable domain (outside the CDR3, taken from reference TRBV5-1 and TRBJ2-7): KAGVTQTPRYLIKTRGQQVTLSCSPISGHRSVSWYQQTPGQGLQFLFEYFSETQRNKGNFPGRFSGRQFSNSRSEMNVSTLELGDSALYLCASSLGGQELYEQYFGPGTRLTVT.

The chain uses TRBV6-5 and TRBJ2-4; D uncertain. V gave up 3 bases and J gave up 5 bases, with 8 bases separating them. Germline CDR1 is MNHEY and CDR2 is SVGAGI. CDR3 length: 13 residues. CDR3 residues: CASSYSEENIQYF. The CDR3 DNA is TGTGCCAGCAGTTATTCGGAAGAAAACATTCAGTACTTC.

V gene TRBV6-5 combines with J gene TRBJ2-1; D not resolved. CDR3 size: 15 residues. Germline CDR1 and CDR2: MNHEY and SVGAGI. Trimming removed 0 bases at V and 0 bases at J, with 6 bases between. The CDR3 nucleotides are TGTGCCAGCAGTTACTCAGCAGGCTCCTACAATGAGCAGTTCTTC. This gives the protein CASSYSAGSYNEQFF.

The rearrangement uses TRBV5-4 and TRBJ2-7; 14 nucleotides line up with TRBD2. CDR1 SGHNT and CDR2 YYREEE come from the germline V gene (reference sequence). The CDR3 runs 17 residues. Trimming cost V 4 bases and J 7 bases; bases outside gene matches: 13. The CDR3 DNA follows: TGTGCCAGCAGCCCGGGACCGGGACTAGCGGGAGTCGGGGAGCAGTACTTC. This encodes CASSPGPGLAGVGEQYF.

In nucleotides, the CDR3 is TGTGCCAGCAGTCTACAGGGGACGGAGTTCTTC. It specifies CASSLQGTEFF. The V call is TRBV2, the J call TRBJ2-1, with 7 bases aligning to TRBD1. Per the germline V gene, CDR1 is SNHLY and CDR2 is FYNNEI. The CDR3 length is 11 residues. V dropped 5 bases and J dropped 14; count of bases not matched to a gene: 6.

The V gene is TRBV11-2, the J gene TRBJ1-2, with D perhaps matching TRBD1 (5 bases). Germline lookup yields CDR1 SGHAT and CDR2 FQNNGV. V was trimmed by 5 bases and J by 4 bases, leaving 11 bases between them. This CDR3 is built from 13 residues. This CDR3 reads CASSPGRIYGYTF. In DNA form, the CDR3 reads TGTGCCAGCAGCCCGGGACGGATCTATGGCTACACCTTC.

The chain couples TRBV9 to TRBJ2-7, with 9 bases fitting TRBD1. Per the germline V gene, CDR1 is SGDLS and CDR2 is YYNGEE. The CDR3 loop spans 15 amino acids. The ends lost 3 bases at V and 3 bases at J; junction bases unmatched: 7. The CDR3: CASSARDRDFYEQYF. The CDR3 DNA is TGTGCCAGCAGCGCGAGGGACAGGGATTTCTACGAGCAGTACTTC.

The rearrangement joins TRBV23-1 to TRBJ1-4; D gene ambiguous. TRBV23-1 is designated an ORF whose function remains uncertain. The length of the CDR3 is 16 residues. V lost 0 bases, J lost 5 bases, and 13 bases lay in between. The CDR3 loop is CASSQSSTARNEKLFF. The CDR3 nucleotides are TGCGCCAGCAGTCAATCGTCGACGGCCAGGAATGAAAAACTGTTTTTT.

The chain couples TRBV18 to TRBJ2-7; D unclear. This CDR3 has 14 amino acids. CDR1 is KGHSH and CDR2 is LQKENI in the germline V gene. V was clipped by 2 bases and J by 6 bases, with 14 bases between them. The DNA for the CDR3 is TGTGCCAGCTCACCAGATCGCATCATCCTCGAGCAGTACTTC. This gives the protein CASSPDRIILEQYF.

The chain links TRBV9 to TRBJ1-3; D uncertain. Per germline, CDR1 SGDLS and CDR2 YYNGEE. This CDR3 is 15 amino acids long. The germline V and J ends were trimmed by 0 bases and 2 bases, with 9 bases remaining between them. The CDR3 bases are TGTGCCAGCAGCGTAGCTACAGTTCCTGGAAACACCATATATTTT. It yields the protein CASSVATVPGNTIYF.